This TCR beta chain was observed in a study of shared clonotypes between healthy human individuals. Study outcomes and limitations: The study found roughly 5% of naive CD4 clonotypes shared across a few donors.

This clone appeared once. Its antigen is unknown. The same CDR3 can be traced to other DNA sequences in this sample. There are 15 residues in the CDR3. Germline V gene lookup returns CDR1 LGHNA and CDR2 YNFKEQ. With 4 bases removed from V and 1 base from J, the gap between germline ends came to 10 bases. Sorted subsets were amplified in replicate PCRs using about 200 ng DNA, tens of thousands of T cell genomes. Only in-frame clones appear in the TCRdb table, and some are missing; sequencing was by immunoSEQ multiplex PCR. The sample lists about 2.1 million clones; 93% were seen once. Only CD45RO-negative cells positively selected for CCR7 counted as naive CD8 cells, so terminally differentiated effector memory CD45RA+ cells were excluded.

The specimen was naive CD8+ T cells from PBMCs. This rearrangement joins TRBV4-2 to TRBJ2-2; TRBD2 is a possible D gene (5 bases). The TCR originated in a man aged 18 to 29 in good health. Some clones in this sample may be carry-over from other donors' samples. CDR3 bases: TGTGCCAGCAGCCTTCGGACTGGGAACACCGGGGAGCTGTTTTTT. Encoded protein: CASSLRTGNTGELFF.